The TCR beta chain described here comes from a study of cytomegalovirus exposure and HLA in healthy donors. In the study overall: Out of 300 to 500 genotyped donors, roughly 80% belonged to the Caucasian-associated ancestry cluster. General study results and limits: In vitro checks showed that a few CMV-associated chains really do target CMV antigens. In a later analysis, a missense DCLRE1C variant was linked to TCR beta V- and J-gene trimming.

This CDR3 spans 18 amino acids. V lost 0 bases to trimming and J lost 4 bases, with 19 bases between them. Germline loops: CDR1 MNHEY, CDR2 SMNVEV (reference sequence). About this clone: Its cognate antigen is unknown.

Researchers ran the PCR with 60 Vbeta and 13 Jbeta primers. Generated by immunoSEQ multiplex PCR, the TCRdb table keeps only in-frame clones and is missing some. The table shows about 160,000 clones, with 84% occurring only once. The receptor comes from a boy younger than 10 in good health and CMV-seronegative. The chain carries TRBV27 and TRBJ2-1; maybe TRBD2 (6 bases). The specimen was PBMCs. CDR3 sequence reads: CASSLSGQGGPFYNEQFF. As DNA, the CDR3 is TGTGCCAGCAGTTTATCGGGGCAGGGAGGTCCCTTTTACAATGAGCAGTTCTTC.